This T cell receptor beta chain was sequenced in a study of post-analysis software for immune sequencing data. Study-wide results and caveats: Normalized Chao1 diversity was significantly reduced in patients versus controls. About 5 TRBV segments (TRBV5-6, TRBV5-1 and TRBV20-1 among them) occurred more frequently in patients than in controls.

Germline V gives CDR1 DFQATT, CDR2 SNEGSKA (reference sequence). The CDR3 has 12 amino acids. Trimming stripped 6 bases from V and 3 bases from J, with 11 bases between. Carried by the TCR beta cDNA libraries were unique molecular identifiers. The yield from roughly 1 to 10 million T cells was roughly 500,000 cDNA molecules in total. TCRdb ran MiXCR on the PCR reads and lists one entry per CDR3 protein. This table has 750,000 to 950,000 distinct CDR3 sequences, 53% appearing once. Comment on this clonotype: Its antigen is unidentified.

Input material: blood. The rearrangement joins TRBV20-1 to TRBJ2-5, with D possibly matching TRBD2 (7 bases). This receptor was identified in a girl between 10 and 17 years old with multiple sclerosis. This CDR3 is CSALGGEETQYF. The CDR3 DNA sequence: TGCAGTGCCTTAGGGGGGGAAGAGACCCAGTACTTC.